This TCR beta chain emerged from a study of CD8 T cells in Susac syndrome. CD8+ and CD4+ T cells circulating in blood were sequenced for TCR beta. Random hexamers served to reverse transcribe about 0.45 to 1 ug RNA. A multiplex approach, immunoSEQ multiplex PCR, amplified TCR beta CDR3 across 54 Vbeta and 13 Jbeta. TCRdb fed the immunoSEQ multiplex PCR reads into MiXCR, producing one record per CDR3 protein. The sample lists about 200,000 distinct CDR3 sequences; roughly 96% were seen once. Sequenced: CD4+ T cells from PBMCs. The receptor was isolated from a human donor in good health.

The CDR3 sequence: CASSRDRHTDTQYF. CDR3 coding DNA: TGTGCCAGCAGTAGGGACAGGCACACAGATACGCAGTATTTT. V is TRBV7-6 and J is TRBJ2-3; TRBD1 agrees at 8 bases. This CDR3 has 14 amino acids. The J segment lost 2 bases and the V segment lost 6 bases, leaving 4 bases of the junction unmatched. The germline CDR1 and CDR2 sequences are SGHVS and FNYEAQ.